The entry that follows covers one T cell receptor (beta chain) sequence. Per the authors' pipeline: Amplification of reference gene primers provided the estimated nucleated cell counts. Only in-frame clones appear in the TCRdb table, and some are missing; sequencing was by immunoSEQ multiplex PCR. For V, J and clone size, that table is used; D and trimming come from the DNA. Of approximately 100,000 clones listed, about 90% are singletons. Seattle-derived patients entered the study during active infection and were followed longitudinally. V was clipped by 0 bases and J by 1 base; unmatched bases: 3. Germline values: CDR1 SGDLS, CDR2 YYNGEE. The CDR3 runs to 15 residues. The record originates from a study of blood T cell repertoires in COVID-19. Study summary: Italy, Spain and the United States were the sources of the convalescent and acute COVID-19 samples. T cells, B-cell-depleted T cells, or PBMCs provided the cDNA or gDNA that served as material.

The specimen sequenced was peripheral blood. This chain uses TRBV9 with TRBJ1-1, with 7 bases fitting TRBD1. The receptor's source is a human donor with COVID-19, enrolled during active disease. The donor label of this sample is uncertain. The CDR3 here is CASSVGGGRNTEAFF. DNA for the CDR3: TGTGCCAGCAGCGTAGGAGGGGGCCGGAACACTGAAGCTTTCTTT.